A single sample gave rise to the 4 T cell receptor beta chains below, sequenced in a study of read filtering for tumor transcriptome and immune sequencing. This library used about 360 ng RNA and molecular barcoded adaptors spanning alpha/delta and beta/gamma chains. TCRdb used MiXCR to reprocess the reads, holding one entry per CDR3 protein. This sample has 5,800 or so distinct CDR3 sequences, with 21% found just once. The source material was a population of CD138-negative cells sorted from bone marrow. The receptors stem from a donor at least 40 years old with multiple myeloma.

This clonotype was recorded once. A junction boundary mismatches the germline segment, possibly from a read error. The rearrangement joins TRBV7-3 to TRBJ2-1, with D possibly being TRBD2 (6 bases). This CDR3 is 15 amino acids long. Germline assignment: CDR1 SGHTA and CDR2 FQGTGA. The CDR3 sequence is CAGSPSREAYNEQSF. The DNA of the CDR3 is TGTGCCGGCAGCCCGTCCAGGGAGGCGTACAATGAGCAGTCCTTC.

Ten or more counts support this clonotype. The chain has TRBV7-9 and TRBJ2-1; TRBD2 aligns across 7 bases. This CDR3 has 16 amino acids. Germline-derived CDR1 and CDR2 are SEHNR and FQNEAQ (reference sequence). Trimming removed 2 bases from V and 2 bases from J; junction bases left unmatched: 6. The CDR3 protein is CASSLIFSGTYNEQFF. The CDR3 DNA follows: TGTGCCAGCAGCTTAATCTTCAGCGGGACCTACAATGAGCAGTTCTTC.

In regard to this clonotype: Germline is not matched at one junction end, which may reflect a read error. This chain links TRBV13 with TRBJ1-1, with TRBD1 matching 10 bases. Per the germline V gene, CDR1 is PRHDT and CDR2 is FYEKMQ (reference sequence). The CDR3 is 15 amino acids. CDR3 DNA sequence: TGTGCCAGCAGCTTGACAGGGGGCGTCGGCGCTGAAGCTTCCTTT. Residues: CASSLTGGVGAEASF.

This clonotype was detected ten times or more. A much larger clone differs from this one at a single base, so this may be a read error. V usage is TRBV18 and J usage is TRBJ2-2; a possible D gene is TRBD2 (5 bases). The CDR3 consists of 13 residues. CDR1 and CDR2 (germline): KGHSH, LQKENI. CDR3 nucleotides: TGTGCCAGCTCACCAGGGAACACCGGGGAGCTGGTTTTT. Translation gives CASSPGNTGELVF.